The clone carrying this TCR beta chain has ten or more counts. Antigen specificity is unknown. The entry originates in a study of T cells after yellow fever vaccination. For the study at large: Preparing low-cell-number fractions relied on SMART-Seq v4 Ultra Low Input.

Germline CDR1 and CDR2: LNHDA and SQIVND (reference sequence). V was clipped by 5 bases and J by 5 bases, with 12 bases between them. The CDR3 has 14 residues. The study made its TCR cDNA through 5'RACE template switching. That step introduced a universal primer site along with UMIs. A single record per CDR3 protein comes from TCRdb applying MiXCR to the 5' RACE reads. This repertoire shows some 240,000 distinct CDR3 sequences, about 3.9% found once; its top ten account for around 19%. Overall study results and limits: Contaminants from the bulk population, in the form of abundant clonotypes, could be found in FACS-sorted repertoires. Post-booster reappearance was seen for most primary-vaccination clones (around 96% CD4, around 88% CD8).

The source material was PBMCs, sampled 15 days after the yellow fever booster vaccination. This TCR came from a man aged 18 to 29 who received the YFV17D yellow fever vaccine. The genes are TRBV19 and TRBJ2-2; no clear D. CDR3: CASSPRIATGELFF. The DNA for the CDR3 is TGTGCCAGTAGTCCGAGGATAGCAACCGGGGAGCTGTTTTTT.